This entry features one TCR beta chain sequence. The germline gives CDR1 MNHEY, CDR2 SMNVEV (reference sequence). The CDR3 loop spans 14 amino acids. The trim removed 4 bases at V and 10 bases at J, leaving 7 bases unmatched. These data originate in a study of blood T cell repertoires in COVID-19. Study in general: Sites across the United States, Italy and Spain contributed samples from acute and convalescent COVID-19.

The authors' processing: Cell counts per sample came from amplifying reference gene primers. Here immunoSEQ multiplex PCR was the method, and the copy in TCRdb shows in-frame clones only, minus some. V, J and clone size reflect that table, while D and trimming were determined from the DNA. There are 24,000 or so clones in the sample; over 75% occur only once, and approximately 61% lies in the top ten. The genes are TRBV27 and TRBJ1-6; 7 bases fit TRBD1. The source material was peripheral blood. This TCR derives from a woman older than 75 with acute or convalescent COVID-19. CDR3 sequence: CASSYDRVGSPLHF. CDR3 nucleotides: TGTGCCAGCAGTTACGACAGGGTCGGATCACCCCTCCACTTT.